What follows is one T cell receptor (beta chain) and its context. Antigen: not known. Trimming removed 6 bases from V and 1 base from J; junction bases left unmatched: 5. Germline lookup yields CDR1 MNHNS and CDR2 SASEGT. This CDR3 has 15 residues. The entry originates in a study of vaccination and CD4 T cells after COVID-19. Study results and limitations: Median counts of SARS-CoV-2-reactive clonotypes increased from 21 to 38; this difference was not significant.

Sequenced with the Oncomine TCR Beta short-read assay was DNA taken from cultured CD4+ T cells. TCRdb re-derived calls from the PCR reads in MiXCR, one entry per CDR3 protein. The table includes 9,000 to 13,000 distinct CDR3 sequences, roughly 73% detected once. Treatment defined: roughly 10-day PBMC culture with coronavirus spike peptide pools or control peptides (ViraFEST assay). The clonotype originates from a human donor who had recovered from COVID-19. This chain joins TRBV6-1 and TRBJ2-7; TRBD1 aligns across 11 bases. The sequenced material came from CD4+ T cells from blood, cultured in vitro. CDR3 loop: CASRKRDRGSYEQYF. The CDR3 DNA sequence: TGTGCCAGCAGAAAACGGGACAGGGGGTCCTACGAGCAGTACTTC.